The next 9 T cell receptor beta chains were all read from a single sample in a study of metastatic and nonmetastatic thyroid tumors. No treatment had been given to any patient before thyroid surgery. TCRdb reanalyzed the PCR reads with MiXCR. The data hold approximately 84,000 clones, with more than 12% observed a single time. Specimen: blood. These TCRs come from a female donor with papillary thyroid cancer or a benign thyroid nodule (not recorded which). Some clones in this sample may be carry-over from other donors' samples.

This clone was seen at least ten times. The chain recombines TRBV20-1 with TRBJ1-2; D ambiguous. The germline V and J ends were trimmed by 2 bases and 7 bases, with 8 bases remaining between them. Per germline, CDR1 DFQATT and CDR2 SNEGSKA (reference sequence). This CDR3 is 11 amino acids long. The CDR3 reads CSARWDRGYTF. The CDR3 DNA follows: TGCAGTGCTAGATGGGATCGTGGCTACACCTTC.

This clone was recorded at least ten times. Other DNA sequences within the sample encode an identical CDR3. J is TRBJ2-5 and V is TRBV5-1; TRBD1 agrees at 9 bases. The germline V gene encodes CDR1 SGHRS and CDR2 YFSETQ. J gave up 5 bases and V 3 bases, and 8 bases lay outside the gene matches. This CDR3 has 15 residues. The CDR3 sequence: CASSSSGTGIETQYF. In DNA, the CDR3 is TGCGCCAGCAGCTCGTCCGGGACAGGGATCGAGACCCAGTACTTC.

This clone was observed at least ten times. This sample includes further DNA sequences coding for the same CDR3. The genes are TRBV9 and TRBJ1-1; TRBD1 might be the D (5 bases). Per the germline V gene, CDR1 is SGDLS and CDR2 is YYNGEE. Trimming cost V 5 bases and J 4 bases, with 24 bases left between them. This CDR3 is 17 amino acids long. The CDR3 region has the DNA TGTGCCAGCAGTCCGACCGGGACGCGACCGAGCAGCACTGAAGCTTTCTTT. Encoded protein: CASSPTGTRPSSTEAFF. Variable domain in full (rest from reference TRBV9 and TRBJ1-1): DSGVTQTPKHLITATGQRVTLRCSPRSGDLSVYWYQQSLDQGLQFLIQYYNGEERAKGNILERFSAQQFPDLHSELNLSSLELGDSALYFCASSPTGTRPSSTEAFFGQGTRLTVV.

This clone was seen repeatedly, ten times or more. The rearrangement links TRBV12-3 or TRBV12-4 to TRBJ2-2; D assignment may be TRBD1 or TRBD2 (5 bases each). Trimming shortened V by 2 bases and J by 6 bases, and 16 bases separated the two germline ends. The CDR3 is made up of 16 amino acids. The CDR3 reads CASSLWAGTGPGELFF. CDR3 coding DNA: TGTGCCAGCAGTTTATGGGCAGGGACGGGACCCGGGGAGCTGTTTTTT.

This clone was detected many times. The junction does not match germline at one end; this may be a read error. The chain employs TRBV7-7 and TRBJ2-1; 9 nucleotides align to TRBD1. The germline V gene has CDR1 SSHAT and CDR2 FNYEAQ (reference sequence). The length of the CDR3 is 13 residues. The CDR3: CASSTGQGNEQFF. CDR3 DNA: TGTGCTAGCAGCACCGGACAGGGGAATGAGCAGTTCTTC.

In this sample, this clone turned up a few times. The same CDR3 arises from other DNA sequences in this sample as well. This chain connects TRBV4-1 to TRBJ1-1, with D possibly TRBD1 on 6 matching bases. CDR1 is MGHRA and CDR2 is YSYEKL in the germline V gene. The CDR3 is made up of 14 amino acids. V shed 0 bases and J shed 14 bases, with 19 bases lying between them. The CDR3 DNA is TGCGCCAGCAGCCAAGATGGGGGGCCCATGCGAGCGTTCTTT. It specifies CASSQDGGPMRAFF.

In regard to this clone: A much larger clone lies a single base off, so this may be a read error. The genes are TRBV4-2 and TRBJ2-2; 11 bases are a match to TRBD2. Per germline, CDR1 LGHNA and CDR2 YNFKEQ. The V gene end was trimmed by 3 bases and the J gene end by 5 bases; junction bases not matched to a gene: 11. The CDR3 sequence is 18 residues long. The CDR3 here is CASSHVLAGAPRTGELFF. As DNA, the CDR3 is TGTGCCAGCAGCCACGTACTAGCGGGGGCCCCGAGAACCGGGGAGCTGTTTTTT.

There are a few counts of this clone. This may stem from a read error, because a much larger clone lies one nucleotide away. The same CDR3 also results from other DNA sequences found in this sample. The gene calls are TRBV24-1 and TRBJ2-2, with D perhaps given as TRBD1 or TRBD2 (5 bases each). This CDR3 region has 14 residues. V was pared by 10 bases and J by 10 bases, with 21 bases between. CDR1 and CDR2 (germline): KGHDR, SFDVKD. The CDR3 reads CATSTGTRPVELFF. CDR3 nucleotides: TGTGCCACGAGTACCGGGACCCGACCCGTGGAGCTGTTTTTT.

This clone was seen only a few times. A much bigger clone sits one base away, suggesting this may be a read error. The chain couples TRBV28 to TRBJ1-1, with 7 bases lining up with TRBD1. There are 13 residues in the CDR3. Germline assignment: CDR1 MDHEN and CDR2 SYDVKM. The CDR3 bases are TGTGCCAGCGGGGACAGTGCGAGCCCTGAAGCCTTCTTT. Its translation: CASGDSASPEAFF.